What follows are 25 T cell receptor beta chains derived from one specimen sequenced in a study of blood T cell repertoires in COVID-19. Profiled with immunoSEQ multiplex PCR; TCRdb holds only in-frame clones, not every one. The table has approximately 77,000 clones, 75% to 85% seen once. The sequenced sample consisted of peripheral blood. These TCRs come from a woman in her sixties or seventies with acute or convalescent COVID-19.

This rearrangement joins TRBV19 to TRBJ2-3; D is unclear. V dropped 1 base and J dropped 0 bases, with 5 bases sitting between them. The CDR3 covers 14 residues. The germline gives CDR1 LNHDA, CDR2 SQIVND (reference sequence). This CDR3 reads CASSIGSSTDTQYF. DNA for the CDR3: TGTGCCAGTAGTATAGGTTCTAGCACAGATACGCAGTATTTT.

The chain couples TRBV4-1 to TRBJ2-7; 8 positions match TRBD2. The CDR3 is 18 residues long. Germline values: CDR1 MGHRA, CDR2 YSYEKL. Trimming took 4 bases from V and 2 from J; bases not matched to a gene: 16. The CDR3 DNA reads TGCGCCAGCAGCCCCGCACAGGCGGCTAGCGGGTACCCCTACGAGCAGTACTTC. The encoded protein is CASSPAQAASGYPYEQYF.

J is TRBJ1-4 and V is TRBV3-1 (or the pseudogene TRBV3-2); 7 positions agree with TRBD1. The CDR3 length is 15 residues. V trimming: 5 bases; J trimming: 7 bases; junction bases outside the gene matches: 10. The germline CDR1 and CDR2 sequences are LGHDT and YNNKEL (reference sequence). This CDR3 is CASSTDRDRGEKLFF. The CDR3 DNA reads TGTGCCAGCAGCACAGATAGGGACAGAGGTGAAAAACTGTTTTTT.

Worth noting for this clone: Other nucleotide sequences in the sample specify the same CDR3. This rearrangement joins TRBV5-8 to TRBJ1-1; D gene unclear. V gave up 0 bases and J gave up 4 bases, with 7 bases separating them. The CDR3 covers 13 residues. In germline, CDR1 is SGHTS, CDR2 YDEGEE. CDR3 loop: CASSLGAGTEAFF. The CDR3 DNA is TGTGCCAGCAGCTTGGGGGCGGGCACTGAAGCTTTCTTT.

The chain joins TRBV11-2 to TRBJ2-6; TRBD2 matches at 12 bases. The V gene's germline CDR1 is SGHAT and CDR2 FQNNGV. This CDR3 is 16 amino acids long. V lost 5 bases to trimming and J lost 9 bases; unmatched junction nucleotides: 8. The CDR3 is CASSPRGTSGRNVLTF. The DNA of the CDR3 is TGTGCCAGCAGCCCGCGCGGGACTAGCGGGCGCAACGTCCTGACTTTC. Combining the CDR3 with reference TRBV11-2 and TRBJ2-6 gives the whole variable domain EAGVAQSPRYKIIEKRQSVAFWCNPISGHATLYWYQQILGQGPKLLIQFQNNGVVDDSQLPKDRFSAERLKGVDSTLKIQPAKLEDSAVYLCASSPRGTSGRNVLTFGAGSRLTVL.

This chain uses TRBV19 with TRBJ1-5; no firm D call. Trimming left V 8 bases short and J 1 base short, with 15 bases between. This CDR3 spans 15 amino acids. CDR1 is LNHDA and CDR2 is SQIVND in the germline V gene (reference sequence). The CDR3 DNA sequence: TGTGCCAGTTTCGCGTACGAGGGAAGCAATCAGCCCCAGCATTTT. Amino acids: CASFAYEGSNQPQHF.

This sequence joins TRBV5-4 and TRBJ2-5; TRBD2 matches at 10 bases. Trimming removed 4 bases from V and 1 base from J; junction bases left unmatched: 10. The CDR3 totals 17 residues. Germline V gives CDR1 SGHNT, CDR2 YYREEE (reference sequence). The CDR3 spells CASSRGVASGGQETQYF. The CDR3 DNA sequence: TGTGCCAGCAGCAGGGGGGTTGCTAGCGGGGGCCAAGAGACCCAGTACTTC.

V gene TRBV4-2 combines with J gene TRBJ1-1; D gene ambiguous. Germline loops: CDR1 LGHNA, CDR2 YNFKEQ. CDR3 length: 14 amino acids. V was trimmed by 0 bases and J by 1 base, leaving 6 bases between them. CDR3 sequence reads: CASSQDFRNTEAFF. The CDR3 DNA follows: TGTGCCAGCAGCCAAGATTTCAGGAACACTGAAGCTTTCTTT.

The chain joins TRBV7-8 to TRBJ1-2, with 9 positions matching TRBD1. This CDR3 comprises 16 residues. Germline values: CDR1 SGHVS, CDR2 FQNEAQ. J gave up 5 bases and V 5 bases, and 12 bases lay outside the gene matches. The CDR3, as DNA: TGTGCCAGCAGCGTCCCCCGGGACAGGGCGGATTATGGCTACACCTTC. Amino acid sequence: CASSVPRDRADYGYTF.

The genes are TRBV15 and TRBJ2-1; D gene unclear. Looked up from germline, CDR1 is LNHNV and CDR2 is YYDKDF (reference sequence). There are 13 residues in the CDR3. Trimming pared 0 bases from V and 10 bases from J, leaving 10 bases between. The CDR3 protein is CATSRDLLSEQFF. The CDR3 bases are TGTGCCACCAGCAGAGATCTACTATCCGAGCAGTTCTTC.

The rearrangement joins TRBV5-5 to TRBJ2-1; TRBD1 might be the D (5 bases). Germline V gene lookup returns CDR1 SGHKS and CDR2 YYEKEE (reference sequence). The V end lost 2 bases, the J end lost 6 bases, and 15 bases lay between the germline ends. The length of the CDR3 is 15 residues. CDR3 nucleotide sequence: TGTGCCAGCAGCTTTTACCTACAGGTTCTCAATGAGCAGTTCTTC. Residues: CASSFYLQVLNEQFF.

This clone was counted once. The V and J genes are TRBV19 and TRBJ1-4; 10 bases line up with TRBD1. CDR1 LNHDA and CDR2 SQIVND come from the germline V gene (reference sequence). V was pared by 6 bases and J by 8 bases, with 9 bases of the junction left unmatched. CDR3 length: 15 amino acids. The CDR3 sequence is CASRPWTGGGEKLFF. Written as DNA, the CDR3 is TGTGCCAGTAGGCCCTGGACAGGGGGTGGCGAAAAACTGTTTTTT. Based on the CDR3 plus reference TRBV19 and TRBJ1-4, the full variable domain is DGGITQSPKYLFRKEGQNVTLSCEQNLNHDAMYWYRQDPGQGLRLIYYSQIVNDFQKGDIAEGYSVSREKKESFPLTVTSAQKNPTAFYLCASRPWTGGGEKLFFGSGTQLSVL.

V and J are TRBV10-3 and TRBJ1-1, with a tentative D call TRBD1 (6 bases). V lost 10 bases, J lost 1 base, and 13 bases lay in between. Germline CDR1 ENHRY, CDR2 SYGVKD. The CDR3 spans 13 residues. The CDR3 coding sequence is TGTGCCAACCAACAGGGCGCGAACACTGAAGCTTTCTTT. Its protein is CANQQGANTEAFF.

J is TRBJ1-2 and V is TRBV7-2, with D perhaps matching TRBD1 (5 bases). Germline V lookup: CDR1 SGHTA, CDR2 FQGNSA. The CDR3 is 14 residues long. V was cut by 1 base and J by 4 bases, with 10 bases left in between. The CDR3 region is CASSLVRQIYGYTF. The CDR3 DNA is TGTGCCAGCAGCTTAGTTAGACAGATCTATGGCTACACCTTC. Full variable domain (outside the CDR3, taken from reference TRBV7-2 and TRBJ1-2): GAGVSQSPSNKVTEKGKDVELRCDPISGHTALYWYRQSLGQGLEFLIYFQGNSAPDKSGLPSDRFSAERTGGSVSTLTIQRTQQEDSAVYLCASSLVRQIYGYTFGSGTRLTVV.

This clone was recorded once. V usage is TRBV5-1 and J usage is TRBJ1-5, with a weak D call TRBD1 (5 bases). The CDR3 runs 14 residues. V dropped 5 bases and J dropped 3 bases, with 12 bases sitting between them. Germline loops: CDR1 SGHRS, CDR2 YFSETQ. In DNA form, the CDR3 reads TGCGCCAGCAGTTTAGGACACAACAATCAGCCCCAGCATTTT. Translation: CASSLGHNNQPQHF.

The chain carries TRBV5-1 and TRBJ1-4; D is unresolved. CDR3 length: 14 residues. The germline gives CDR1 SGHRS, CDR2 YFSETQ. Between the trimmed V and J ends, which lost 4 bases and 6 bases, there was a span of 13 bases. The DNA of the CDR3 is TGCGCCAGCAGCCGTGCTGGGCAGGATGAAAAACTGTTTTTT. Translation: CASSRAGQDEKLFF.

V is TRBV27 and J is TRBJ1-2; TRBD1 matches at 8 bases. Losses at the gene ends were 3 bases for V and 4 bases for J; bases not matched to a gene: 1. CDR1 is MNHEY and CDR2 is SMNVEV in the germline V gene (reference sequence). The length of the CDR3 is 13 residues. CDR3 DNA sequence: TGTGCCAGCAGTTTGGGACAGGCCTATGGCTACACCTTC. Protein: CASSLGQAYGYTF.

This clone has more than one count but fewer than ten. The rearrangement uses TRBV9 and TRBJ1-2, with TRBD1 matching 12 bases. Germline lookup yields CDR1 SGDLS and CDR2 YYNGEE. This CDR3 is 16 amino acids long. J gave up 3 bases and V 0 bases, and 3 bases lay outside the gene matches. CDR3 amino acids: CASSVGGQGAYYGYTF. The CDR3 region has the DNA TGTGCCAGCAGCGTAGGGGGACAGGGGGCCTACTATGGCTACACCTTC.

This clone was picked up a small number of times. The chain combines TRBV7-2 with TRBJ2-1, with 7 positions matching TRBD2. V shed 1 base, J shed 4 bases, and the junction held 10 bases outside the gene matches. This CDR3 spans 17 amino acids. CDR1 and CDR2 from the germline V gene are SGHTA and FQGNSA. In DNA form, the CDR3 reads TGTGCCAGCAGCTTAGTCTTAGGCGGGGGTATATACAATGAGCAGTTCTTC. Translating gives CASSLVLGGGIYNEQFF. The variable domain in full, with the rest retrieved from reference TRBV7-2 and TRBJ2-1, is GAGVSQSPSNKVTEKGKDVELRCDPISGHTALYWYRQSLGQGLEFLIYFQGNSAPDKSGLPSDRFSAERTGGSVSTLTIQRTQQEDSAVYLCASSLVLGGGIYNEQFFGPGTRLTVL.

The V and J genes are TRBV3-1 (or the pseudogene TRBV3-2) and TRBJ1-4; D remains unclear. Trimming removed 4 bases at V and 4 bases at J, with 4 bases between. CDR3 length: 12 residues. From germline, CDR1 is LGHDT and CDR2 YNNKEL (reference sequence). The CDR3 spells CASSRSNEKLFF. CDR3 DNA: TGTGCCAGCAGCCGTAGTAATGAAAAACTGTTTTTT.

The chain couples TRBV19 to TRBJ2-3; a weak D match, TRBD1 (6 bases). The CDR3 runs 15 residues. Germline CDR1 and CDR2: LNHDA and SQIVND (reference sequence). V lost 2 bases to trimming and J lost 2 bases, with 11 bases between them. CDR3 bases: TGTGCCAGTAGTATACTTGGACAGACCACAGATACGCAGTATTTT. This encodes CASSILGQTTDTQYF.

The V call is TRBV24-1, the J call TRBJ2-4; weak D call: TRBD1 (6 bases). Germline V gene lookup returns CDR1 KGHDR and CDR2 SFDVKD. This CDR3 has 14 residues. Trimming stripped 8 bases from V and 2 bases from J, with 12 bases between. The chain's CDR3 is CATIRGVSKNIQYF. The DNA for the CDR3 is TGTGCCACCATCAGGGGAGTGTCCAAAAACATTCAGTACTTC.

The V gene is TRBV12-3 or TRBV12-4, the J gene TRBJ1-2, with a weak D call TRBD1 (6 bases). Trimming removed 8 bases at V and 7 bases at J, with 11 bases between. The CDR3 contains 11 residues. CDR3 bases: TGTGCCAGCCACGGGACATCTGGCTACACCTTC. Protein product: CASHGTSGYTF.

In this sample, this clone turned up a few times. The chain is built from TRBV19 and TRBJ2-3, with TRBD2 matching over 10 bases. CDR1 and CDR2 (germline): LNHDA, SQIVND (reference sequence). The CDR3 sequence is 16 residues long. Trimming took 1 base from V and 4 from J; bases not matched to a gene: 5. Written as DNA, the CDR3 is TGTGCCAGTAGTATAGGCAGCGGGGGGGCCCCAGATACGCAGTATTTT. It specifies CASSIGSGGAPDTQYF.

This clone was detected a few times. This chain's CDR3 is CASSLVGVLGYTF. The CDR3 DNA follows: TGTGCCAGCAGCTTAGTAGGGGTGCTTGGCTACACCTTC. This sequence joins TRBV7-9 and TRBJ1-2, with TRBD1 as a possible D gene (5 bases). Germline CDR1 SEHNR, CDR2 FQNEAQ (reference sequence). The CDR3 loop spans 13 amino acids. Trimming took 1 base from V and 7 from J, leaving 10 bases between them.